A single sample is the source of the 2 T cell receptor beta chains below, sequenced in a study of chemoradiotherapy in HPV16-positive cancers. The assay was immunoSEQ multiplex PCR, and TCRdb's table has in-frame clones only and misses some. The table lists fewer than 9,500 clones, 70% to 90% of them singletons. The source was tumor tissue, collected from a patient who underwent chemoradiotherapy. The receptors here all came from a human donor with HPV-associated anogenital cancer.

The V gene is TRBV7-2, the J gene TRBJ1-2; 8 positions match TRBD1. This CDR3 has 15 residues. Germline V CDR1 and CDR2: SGHTA, FQGNSA. Germline trimming cut 0 bases from V and 6 bases from J; bases unmatched to any gene: 6. CDR3 DNA: TGTGCCAGCAGCTTAGCGTTAGGACAGGGACATGGCTACACCTTC. It translates to CASSLALGQGHGYTF.

This chain uses TRBV14 with TRBJ1-1; D call uncertain. The V and J ends lost 1 base and 4 bases respectively, with 13 bases between them. The CDR3 spans 15 residues. CDR1 SGHDN and CDR2 FVKESK come from the germline V gene. The CDR3 region has the DNA TGTGCCAGCAGCCAAGGGTGGTGGCTGGGCACTGAAGCTTTCTTT. Encoded protein: CASSQGWWLGTEAFF.